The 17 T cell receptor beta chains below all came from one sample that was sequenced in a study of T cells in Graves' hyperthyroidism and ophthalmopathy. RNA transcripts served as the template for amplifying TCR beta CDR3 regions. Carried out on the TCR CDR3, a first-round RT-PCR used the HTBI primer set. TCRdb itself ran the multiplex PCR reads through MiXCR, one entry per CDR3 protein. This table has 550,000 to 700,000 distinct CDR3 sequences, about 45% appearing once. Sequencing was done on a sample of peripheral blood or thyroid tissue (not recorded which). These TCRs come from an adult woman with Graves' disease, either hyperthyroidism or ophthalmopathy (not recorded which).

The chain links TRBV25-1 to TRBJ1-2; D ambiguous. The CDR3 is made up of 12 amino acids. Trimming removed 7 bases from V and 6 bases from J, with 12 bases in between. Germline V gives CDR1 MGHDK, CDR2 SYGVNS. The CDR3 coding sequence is TGTGCCAGCACCCTCGGTTTTAATGGCTACACCTTC. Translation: CASTLGFNGYTF.

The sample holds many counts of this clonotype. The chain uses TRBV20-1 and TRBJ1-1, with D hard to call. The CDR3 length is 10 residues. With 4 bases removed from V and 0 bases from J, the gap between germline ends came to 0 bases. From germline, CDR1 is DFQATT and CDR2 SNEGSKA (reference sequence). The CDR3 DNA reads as TGCAGTGCTATGAACACTGAAGCTTTCTTT. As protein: CSAMNTEAFF.

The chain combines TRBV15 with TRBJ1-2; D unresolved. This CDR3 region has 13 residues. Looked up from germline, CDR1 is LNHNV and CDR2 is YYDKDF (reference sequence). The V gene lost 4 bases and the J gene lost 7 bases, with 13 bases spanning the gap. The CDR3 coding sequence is TGTGCCACCAGCACTTACCCGCCGGGTGGCTACACCTTC. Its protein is CATSTYPPGGYTF.

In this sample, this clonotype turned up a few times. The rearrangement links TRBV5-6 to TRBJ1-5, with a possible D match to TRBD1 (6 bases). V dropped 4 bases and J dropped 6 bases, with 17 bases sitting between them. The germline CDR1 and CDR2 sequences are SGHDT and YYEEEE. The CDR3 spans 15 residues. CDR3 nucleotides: TGTGCCAGCAGCCCGGCGGGGGGCTTTAGTCAGCCCCAGCATTTT. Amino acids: CASSPAGGFSQPQHF.

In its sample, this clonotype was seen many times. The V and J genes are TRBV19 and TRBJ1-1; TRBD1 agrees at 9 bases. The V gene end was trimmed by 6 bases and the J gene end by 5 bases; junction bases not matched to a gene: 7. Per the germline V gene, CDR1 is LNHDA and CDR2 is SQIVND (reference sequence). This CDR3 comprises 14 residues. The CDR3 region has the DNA TGTGCCAGTAGACAACGACAGGGGGATACTGAAGCTTTCTTT. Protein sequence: CASRQRQGDTEAFF.

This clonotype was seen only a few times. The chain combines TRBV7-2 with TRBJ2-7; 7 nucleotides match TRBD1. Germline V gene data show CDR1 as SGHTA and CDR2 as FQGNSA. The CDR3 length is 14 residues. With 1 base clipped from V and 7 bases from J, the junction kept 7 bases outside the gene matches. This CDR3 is CASSLVYRGGEQYF. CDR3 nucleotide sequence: TGTGCCAGCAGCTTAGTATACAGGGGTGGGGAGCAGTACTTC.

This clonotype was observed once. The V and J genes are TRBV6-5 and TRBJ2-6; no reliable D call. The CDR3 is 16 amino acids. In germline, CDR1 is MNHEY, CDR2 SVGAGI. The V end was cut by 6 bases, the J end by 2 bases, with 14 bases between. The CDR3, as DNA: TGTGCCAGCAGCCCGACGGTAGACCCTGGGGCCAACGTCCTGACTTTC. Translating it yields CASSPTVDPGANVLTF.

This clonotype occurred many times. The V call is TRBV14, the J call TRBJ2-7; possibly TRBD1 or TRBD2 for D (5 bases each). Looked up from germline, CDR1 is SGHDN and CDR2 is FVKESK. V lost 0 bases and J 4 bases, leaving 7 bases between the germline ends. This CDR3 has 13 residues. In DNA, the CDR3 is TGTGCCAGCAGCCAAGAATGGGGGTACGAGCAGTACTTC. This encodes CASSQEWGYEQYF.

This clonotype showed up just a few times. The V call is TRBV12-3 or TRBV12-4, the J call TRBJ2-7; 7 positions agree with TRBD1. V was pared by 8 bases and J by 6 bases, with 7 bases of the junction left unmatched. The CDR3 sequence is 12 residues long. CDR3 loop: CASQQGIGEQYF. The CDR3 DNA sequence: TGTGCCAGCCAACAGGGGATTGGCGAGCAGTACTTC.

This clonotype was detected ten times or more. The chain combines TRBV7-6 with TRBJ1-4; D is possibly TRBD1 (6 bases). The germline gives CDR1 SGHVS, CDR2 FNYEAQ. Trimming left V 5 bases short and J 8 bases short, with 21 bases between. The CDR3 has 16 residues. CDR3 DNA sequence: TGTGCCAGCAGCCCACTCTCCGGGGGGGGCGCCGAAAAACTGTTTTTT. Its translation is CASSPLSGGGAEKLFF.

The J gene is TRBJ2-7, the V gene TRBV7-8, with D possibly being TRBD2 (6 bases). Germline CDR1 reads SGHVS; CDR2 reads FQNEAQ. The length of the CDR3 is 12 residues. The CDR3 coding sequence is TGTGCTGACGGGAGTACCACCTACGAGCAGTACTTC. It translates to CADGSTTYEQYF.

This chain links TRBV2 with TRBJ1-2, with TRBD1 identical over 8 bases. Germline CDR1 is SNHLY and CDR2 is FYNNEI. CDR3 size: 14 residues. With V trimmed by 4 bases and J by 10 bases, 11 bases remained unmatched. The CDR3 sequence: CASSGGPGGYDYTF. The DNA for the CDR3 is TGTGCCAGCAGTGGAGGGCCAGGGGGCTACGACTACACCTTC.

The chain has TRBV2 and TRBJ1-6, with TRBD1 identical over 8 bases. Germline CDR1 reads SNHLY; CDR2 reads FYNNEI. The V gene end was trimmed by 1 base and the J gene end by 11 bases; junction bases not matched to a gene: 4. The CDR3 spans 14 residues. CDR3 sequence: CASSEGQGAPPLHF. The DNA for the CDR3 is TGTGCCAGCAGTGAAGGGCAGGGGGCCCCACCCCTCCACTTT.

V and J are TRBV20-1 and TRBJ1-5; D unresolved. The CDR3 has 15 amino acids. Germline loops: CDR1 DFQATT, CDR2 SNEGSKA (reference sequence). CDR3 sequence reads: CSASNQGLAAETQHF. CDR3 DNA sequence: TGCAGCGCCAGCAACCAAGGACTAGCGGCAGAGACCCAGCATTTT.

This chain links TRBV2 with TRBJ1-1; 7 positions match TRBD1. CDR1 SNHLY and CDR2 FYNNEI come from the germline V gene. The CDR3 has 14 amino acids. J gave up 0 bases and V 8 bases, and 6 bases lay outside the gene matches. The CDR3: CASLAGQMNTEAFF. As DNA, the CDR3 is TGTGCCAGCTTGGCGGGACAGATGAACACTGAAGCTTTCTTT.

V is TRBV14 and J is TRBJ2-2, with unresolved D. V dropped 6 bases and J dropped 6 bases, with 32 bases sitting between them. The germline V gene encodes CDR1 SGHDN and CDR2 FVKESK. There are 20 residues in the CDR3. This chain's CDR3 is CASRVRWAKLGVGYAGELFF. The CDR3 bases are TGTGCCAGCAGAGTCCGGTGGGCTAAATTAGGTGTCGGGTACGCCGGGGAGCTGTTTTTT.

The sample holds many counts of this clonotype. This chain's CDR3 is CASSSFPGRVQETQYF. The CDR3 bases are TGCGCCAGCAGCTCTTTCCCCGGGAGGGTCCAAGAGACCCAGTACTTC. The chain uses TRBV5-1 and TRBJ2-5; 8 bases map to TRBD2. There are 16 residues in the CDR3. J gave up 1 base and V 3 bases, and 8 bases lay outside the gene matches. Germline-derived CDR1 and CDR2 are SGHRS and YFSETQ. The full variable domain, in which reference TRBV5-1 and TRBJ2-5 provide the parts outside the CDR3, is KAGVTQTPRYLIKTRGQQVTLSCSPISGHRSVSWYQQTPGQGLQFLFEYFSETQRNKGNFPGRFSGRQFSNSRSEMNVSTLELGDSALYLCASSSFPGRVQETQYFGPGTRLLVL.